The 20 T cell receptor beta chains presented below share a single source sample, sequenced in a study of blood T cell repertoires in COVID-19. Clones were read by immunoSEQ multiplex PCR, and TCRdb kept only the in-frame ones, dropping some. The sample holds 250,000 to 350,000 clones, 84% seen once. Sample: peripheral blood. The receptors were gathered from a human donor with COVID-19, enrolled during active disease. The donor label of this sample is uncertain.

The V and J genes are TRBV19 and TRBJ1-2, with 11 bases that match TRBD1. Germline CDR1 reads LNHDA; CDR2 reads SQIVND (reference sequence). CDR3 size: 15 residues. V shed 5 bases and J 4 bases; nucleotides not matched to a gene: 6. The CDR3 bases are TGTGCCAGTAGTGTACCCGGGACAGGGGGCTATGGCTACACCTTC. The encoded protein is CASSVPGTGGYGYTF. Combining the CDR3 with reference TRBV19 and TRBJ1-2 gives the whole variable domain DGGITQSPKYLFRKEGQNVTLSCEQNLNHDAMYWYRQDPGQGLRLIYYSQIVNDFQKGDIAEGYSVSREKKESFPLTVTSAQKNPTAFYLCASSVPGTGGYGYTFGSGTRLTVV.

The chain recombines TRBV27 with TRBJ1-1; possible D gene TRBD1, 6 bases. Trimming stripped 2 bases from V and 4 bases from J, with 11 bases between. Germline values: CDR1 MNHEY, CDR2 SMNVEV (reference sequence). The CDR3 spans 14 residues. Written as DNA, the CDR3 is TGTGCCAGCAGTTTAAACAGGGTCGCCACTGAAGCTTTCTTT. It codes for CASSLNRVATEAFF.

The CDR3, as DNA: TGCGCCAGCAGCATACAGGGGGCCGAGGAAAAACTGTTTTTT. It yields the protein CASSIQGAEEKLFF. The chain combines TRBV5-1 with TRBJ1-4, with TRBD1 matching over 9 bases. The CDR3 is made up of 14 amino acids. Germline V gives CDR1 SGHRS, CDR2 YFSETQ. The V segment lost 4 bases and the J segment 8 bases; nucleotides outside the gene matches: 6.

This clone was detected once. The rearrangement links TRBV27 to TRBJ1-2; no reliable D call. This CDR3 is built from 13 residues. The V end was cut by 2 bases, the J end by 1 base, with 5 bases between. Germline CDR1 reads MNHEY; CDR2 reads SMNVEV (reference sequence). The CDR3 here is CASSLADNYGYTF. The CDR3 DNA sequence: TGTGCCAGCAGTTTAGCAGATAACTATGGCTACACCTTC.

The genes are TRBV27 and TRBJ1-2; D remains ambiguous. With 6 bases removed from V and 2 bases from J, the gap between germline ends came to 10 bases. From germline, CDR1 is MNHEY and CDR2 SMNVEV (reference sequence). The CDR3 is 13 residues long. CDR3 residues: CASSINRNYGYTF. The CDR3 DNA is TGTGCCAGCAGCATTAATCGGAACTATGGCTACACCTTC.

The V and J genes are TRBV14 and TRBJ1-6; 7 nucleotides align to TRBD1. Germline CDR1 SGHDN, CDR2 FVKESK. V lost 2 bases and J lost 7; bases outside the gene matches: 5. This CDR3 is 15 amino acids long. The CDR3 DNA reads TGTGCCAGCAGCCAATATCAGACAGGGAATTCACCCCTCCACTTT. Translation gives CASSQYQTGNSPLHF.

The chain carries TRBV6-2 or TRBV6-3 and TRBJ2-6; 10 nucleotides match TRBD2. The trim removed 3 bases at V and 3 bases at J, leaving 11 bases unmatched. Germline V gene sequence: CDR1 MNHEY, CDR2 SVGEGT. There are 19 residues in the CDR3. CDR3 amino acids: CASSYFGLAGVGGANVLTF. DNA for the CDR3: TGTGCCAGCAGTTATTTTGGTCTAGCGGGAGTCGGTGGGGCCAACGTCCTGACTTTC.

The chain joins TRBV2 to TRBJ2-3, with TRBD1 matching 10 bases. This CDR3 spans 14 amino acids. The trim removed 8 bases at V and 3 bases at J, leaving 5 bases unmatched. In germline, CDR1 is SNHLY, CDR2 FYNNEI. CDR3 in amino acids: CASVRDRGTDTQYF. DNA for the CDR3: TGTGCCAGCGTACGGGACAGGGGAACAGATACGCAGTATTTT.

The count of this clone is one. CDR3 amino acids: CASSMGTAPGGTEAFF. CDR3 coding DNA: TGTGCCAGTAGTATGGGGACAGCCCCTGGGGGCACTGAAGCTTTCTTT. This rearrangement joins TRBV19 to TRBJ1-1; 7 bases align to TRBD1. Germline V CDR1 and CDR2: LNHDA, SQIVND (reference sequence). This CDR3 contains 16 residues. Trimming at V came to 3 bases and at J to 4 bases, leaving 11 bases not matched to a gene.

V is TRBV12-3 or TRBV12-4 and J is TRBJ1-1; D not certain. Trimming pared 7 bases from V and 8 bases from J, leaving 17 bases between. The CDR3 extends over 13 amino acids. Here the CDR3 reads CASILTGTSEAFF. In DNA form, the CDR3 reads TGTGCCAGCATCCTGACGGGAACATCGGAAGCTTTCTTT.

This chain joins TRBV18 and TRBJ2-7; the match to TRBD1 covers 7 bases. CDR3 length: 13 amino acids. After removal of 5 bases from V and 4 bases from J, the junction contained 5 bases not matched to a gene. CDR1 and CDR2 from the germline V gene are KGHSH and LQKENI. The CDR3 region is CASSSTDRYEQYF. DNA for the CDR3: TGTGCCAGCTCATCGACGGACAGGTACGAGCAGTACTTC.

On this clone: Other DNA sequences in the same sample also yield this CDR3. V gene TRBV28 combines with J gene TRBJ1-5; no firm D call. Germline loops: CDR1 MDHEN, CDR2 SYDVKM. V gave up 6 bases and J gave up 4 bases, with 7 bases separating them. This CDR3 is 12 amino acids long. The CDR3 is CASRGGNQPQHF. Here the CDR3 DNA reads TGTGCCAGCAGGGGCGGGAATCAGCCCCAGCATTTT.

CDR3 bases: TGTGCCACCGACGGGCTTGGACAGGGCTATAATTCACCCCTCCACTTT. Translated, it gives CATDGLGQGYNSPLHF. The rearrangement joins TRBV28 to TRBJ1-6; 8 positions match TRBD1. V shed 10 bases and J 3 bases; nucleotides not matched to a gene: 11. Germline CDR1 reads MDHEN; CDR2 reads SYDVKM. The CDR3 has 16 amino acids.

This sequence joins TRBV28 and TRBJ1-2; D call uncertain. The CDR3 runs 15 residues. Trimming cost V 2 bases and J 3 bases, with 13 bases left between them. CDR1 and CDR2 (germline): MDHEN, SYDVKM. The CDR3 protein is CASSLPLGVDYGYTF. In DNA form, the CDR3 reads TGTGCCAGCAGTTTACCCTTGGGAGTCGACTATGGCTACACCTTC.

The chain has TRBV5-1 and TRBJ2-7; 10 bases are shared with TRBD1. CDR1 is SGHRS and CDR2 is YFSETQ in the germline V gene. With V trimmed by 7 bases and J by 6 bases, 10 bases remained unmatched. CDR3 length: 14 residues. The CDR3 DNA follows: TGCGCCAGCGGACCCGGGACAGGGGCCTCCGAGCAGTACTTC. It codes for CASGPGTGASEQYF.

This rearrangement joins TRBV2 to TRBJ1-6, with D possibly being TRBD1 (5 bases). The CDR3 runs 18 residues. Trimming stripped 2 bases from V and 3 bases from J, with 17 bases between. Germline loops: CDR1 SNHLY, CDR2 FYNNEI. The CDR3 DNA reads TGTGCCAGCAGTGAAAGGTGGGCAGGGAACATCTATAATTCACCCCTCCACTTT. Its protein is CASSERWAGNIYNSPLHF.

V is TRBV11-3 and J is TRBJ2-1; D unclear. Germline CDR1 reads SGHNT; CDR2 reads YENEEA. Trimming removed 3 bases at V and 9 bases at J, with 21 bases between. The CDR3 extends over 16 amino acids. CDR3 bases: TGTGCCAGCAGCTTGCCAACCCCCCCCCAGTGGAGTGAGCAGTTCTTC. The encoded protein is CASSLPTPPQWSEQFF.

V gene TRBV18 combines with J gene TRBJ1-4; D is ambiguous. Germline lookup yields CDR1 KGHSH and CDR2 LQKENI. V was trimmed by 2 bases and J by 7 bases, leaving 14 bases between them. The CDR3 spans 15 residues. CDR3 DNA: TGTGCCAGCTCACCAGGCGCGGGTGGGGTTGAAAAACTGTTTTTT. Translating it yields CASSPGAGGVEKLFF.

The chain recombines TRBV19 with TRBJ1-1; 8 bases map to TRBD1. CDR1 and CDR2 from the germline V gene are LNHDA and SQIVND (reference sequence). The ends lost 4 bases at V and 6 bases at J; junction bases unmatched: 7. CDR3 length: 14 residues. CDR3 region: CASSTGQGAAEAFF. Here the CDR3 DNA reads TGTGCCAGTAGTACGGGCCAGGGGGCCGCTGAAGCTTTCTTT.

The rearrangement uses TRBV6-4 and TRBJ2-1; 7 bases fit TRBD1. CDR3 length equals 15 residues. Germline assignment: CDR1 MRHNA and CDR2 SNTAGT. The J segment lost 2 bases and the V segment lost 0 bases, leaving 1 base of the junction unmatched. The CDR3 coding sequence is TGTGCCAGCAGTGACTCAGGGGGCGCCTACAATGAGCAGTTCTTC. Its translation: CASSDSGGAYNEQFF.